This T cell receptor beta chain comes out of a study of OX40 agonist ivuxolimab in advanced cancers. Method: immunoSEQ multiplex PCR; TCRdb's copy keeps in-frame clones and lacks some. This table holds tens of thousands of clones, about 89% found once. The CDR3 has 16 residues. V lost 0 bases, J lost 1 base, and 13 bases lay in between. Germline assignment: CDR1 LGHNA and CDR2 YSLEER. Excluded were patients having autoimmune disease history or systemic immunosuppression. V gene TRBV4-3 combines with J gene TRBJ2-7; D gene ambiguous. Sequenced material: CD4+ or CD8+ T cells sorted from blood, taken in a trial of the OX40 agonist ivuxolimab. The TCR originated in an adult with an advanced solid tumor such as melanoma, head and neck, liver or kidney cancer. The CDR3 loop is CASSQDLGDASYEQYF. DNA of the CDR3: TGCGCCAGCAGCCAAGATCTTGGAGACGCTTCCTACGAGCAGTACTTC.